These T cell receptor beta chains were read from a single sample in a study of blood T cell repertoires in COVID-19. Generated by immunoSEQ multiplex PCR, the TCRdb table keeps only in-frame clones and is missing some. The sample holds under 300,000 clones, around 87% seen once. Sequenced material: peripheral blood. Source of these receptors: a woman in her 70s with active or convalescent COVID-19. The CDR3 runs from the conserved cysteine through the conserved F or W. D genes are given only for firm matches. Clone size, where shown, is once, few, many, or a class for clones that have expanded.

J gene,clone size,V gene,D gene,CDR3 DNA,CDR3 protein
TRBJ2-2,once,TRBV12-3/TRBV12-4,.,TGTGCCAGCGCCCGAGGGGGGGAGCTGTTTTTT,CASARGGELFF
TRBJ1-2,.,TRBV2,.,TGTGCCAGCAGAGTAGGGGGGGCAGGCGGCTACACCTTC,CASRVGGAGGYTF
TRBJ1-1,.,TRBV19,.,TGTGCCAGTAGTCATAGGCGGCAGGGGTACACTGAAGCTTTCTTT,CASSHRRQGYTEAFF
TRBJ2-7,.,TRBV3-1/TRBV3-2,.,TGTGCCAGCAGCCGGAACCAGGGATACGAGCAGTACTTC,CASSRNQGYEQYF
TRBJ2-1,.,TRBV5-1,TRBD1,TGCGCCAGCAGCTTTGGACAGGGTGGCAATGAGCAGTTCTTC,CASSFGQGGNEQFF
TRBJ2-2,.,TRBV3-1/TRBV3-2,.,TGTGCCAGCAGCCCTCTATCGCGGGACAACACCGGGGAGCTGTTTTTT,CASSPLSRDNTGELFF
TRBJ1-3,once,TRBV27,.,TGTGCCAGCAGTCGAGGGGGGGGGTTCGACACCATATATTTT,CASSRGGGFDTIYF
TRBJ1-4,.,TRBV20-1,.,TGCAGTGCTAGTGAAGGGGTTAATGAAAAACTGTTTTTT,CSASEGVNEKLFF
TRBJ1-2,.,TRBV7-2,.,TGTGCCAGCAGTGGACAGACCTATGGCTACACCTTC,CASSGQTYGYTF
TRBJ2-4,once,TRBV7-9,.,TGTGCCAGCAGCTTGGGGGCACCCGCCAAAAACATTCAGTACTTC,CASSLGAPAKNIQYF
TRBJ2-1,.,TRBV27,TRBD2,TGTGCCAGCAGTTTAAGGCGGGGGGATGAGCAGTTCTTC,CASSLRRGDEQFF
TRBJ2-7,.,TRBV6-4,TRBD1,TGTGCCAGCAGTGATAGCAGGGGGCTGTACGAGCAGTACTTC,CASSDSRGLYEQYF
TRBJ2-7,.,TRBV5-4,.,TGTGCCAGCTCCTCCGTTGGACAGAGCTCCTACGAGCAGTACTTC,CASSSVGQSSYEQYF